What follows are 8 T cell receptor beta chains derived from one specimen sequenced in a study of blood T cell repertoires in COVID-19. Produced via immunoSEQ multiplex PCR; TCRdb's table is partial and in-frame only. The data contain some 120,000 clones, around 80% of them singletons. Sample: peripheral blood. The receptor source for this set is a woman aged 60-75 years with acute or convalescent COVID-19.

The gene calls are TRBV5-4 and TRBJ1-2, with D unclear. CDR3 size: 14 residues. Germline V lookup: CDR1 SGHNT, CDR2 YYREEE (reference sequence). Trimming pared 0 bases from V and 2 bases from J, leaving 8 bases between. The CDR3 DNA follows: TGTGCCAGCAGCTTGGAGTCGGGGAACTATGGCTACACCTTC. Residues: CASSLESGNYGYTF.

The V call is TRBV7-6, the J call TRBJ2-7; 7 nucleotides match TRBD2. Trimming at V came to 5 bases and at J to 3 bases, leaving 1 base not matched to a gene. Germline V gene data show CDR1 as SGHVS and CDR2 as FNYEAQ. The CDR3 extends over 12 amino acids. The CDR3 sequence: CASSPGGYEQYF. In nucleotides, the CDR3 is TGTGCCAGCAGCCCGGGGGGCTACGAGCAGTACTTC.

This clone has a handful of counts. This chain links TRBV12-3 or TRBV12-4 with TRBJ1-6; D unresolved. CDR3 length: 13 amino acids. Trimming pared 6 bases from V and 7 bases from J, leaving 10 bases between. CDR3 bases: TGTGCCAGCAGAGAGGTGAGAAATTCACCCCTCCACTTT. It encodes CASREVRNSPLHF.

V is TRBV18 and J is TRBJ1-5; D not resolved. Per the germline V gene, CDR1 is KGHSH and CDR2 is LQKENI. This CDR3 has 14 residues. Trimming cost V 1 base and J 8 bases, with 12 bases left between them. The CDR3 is CASSPLGPGEPQHF. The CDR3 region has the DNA TGTGCCAGCTCACCACTCGGACCCGGGGAGCCCCAGCATTTT. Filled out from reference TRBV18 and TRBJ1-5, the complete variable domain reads NAGVMQNPRHLVRRRGQEARLRCSPMKGHSHVYWYRQLPEEGLKFMVYLQKENIIDESGMPKERFSAEFPKEGPSILRIQQVVRGDSAAYFCASSPLGPGEPQHFGDGTRLSIL.

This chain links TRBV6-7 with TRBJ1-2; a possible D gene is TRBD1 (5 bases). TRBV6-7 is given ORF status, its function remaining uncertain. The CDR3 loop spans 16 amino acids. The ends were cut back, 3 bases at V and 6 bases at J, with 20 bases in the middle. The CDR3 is CASSYQVQGSVDGYTF. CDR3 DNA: TGTGCCAGCAGTTATCAGGTTCAGGGTTCGGTAGATGGCTACACCTTC.

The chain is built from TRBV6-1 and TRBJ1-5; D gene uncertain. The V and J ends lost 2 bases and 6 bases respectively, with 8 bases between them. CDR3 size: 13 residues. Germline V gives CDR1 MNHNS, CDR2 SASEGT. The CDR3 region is CASSELEGQPQHF. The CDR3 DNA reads TGTGCCAGCAGTGAATTGGAGGGTCAGCCCCAGCATTTT.

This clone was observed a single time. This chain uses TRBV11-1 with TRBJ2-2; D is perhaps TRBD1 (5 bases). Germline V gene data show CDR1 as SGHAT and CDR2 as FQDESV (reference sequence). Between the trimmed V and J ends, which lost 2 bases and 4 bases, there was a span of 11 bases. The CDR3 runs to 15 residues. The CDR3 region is CASSLRGGATGELFF. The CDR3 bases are TGTGCCAGCAGCTTACGCGGTGGGGCCACCGGGGAGCTGTTTTTT.

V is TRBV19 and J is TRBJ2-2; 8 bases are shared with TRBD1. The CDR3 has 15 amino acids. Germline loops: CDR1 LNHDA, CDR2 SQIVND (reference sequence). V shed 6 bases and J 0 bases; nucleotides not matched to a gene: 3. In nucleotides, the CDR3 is TGTGCCAGTAGCTCACAGGGGGCGAACACCGGGGAGCTGTTTTTT. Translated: CASSSQGANTGELFF.